This T cell receptor (beta chain) was captured in a study of Ad26.COV2.S vaccination and SARS-CoV-2 variants. Across the study: In the study, Ad26.COV2.S was injected intramuscularly once, or twice 56 days apart.

V was pared by 3 bases and J by 8 bases, with 11 bases between. Germline V CDR1 and CDR2: SGHDT, YYEEEE. The CDR3 spans 13 residues. The treatment is: some 20 received Ad26.COV2.S at low or high dose, single or two shots; 5 received placebo; per-sample allocation not given. Specimens were obtained on day 63 following the first vaccine or placebo injection. Boston hosted the donor, who was an adult aged 18-55 years. Generated by immunoSEQ multiplex PCR, the TCRdb table keeps only in-frame clones and is missing some. The data hold some 480,000 clones, with 87% observed a single time. On this clone itself: Its antigen is not known.

Study-level points and caveats: Vaccinated and placebo-treated recipients had similar non-spike TCR breadth. Substantial breadth in spike-specific CD8+ and CD4+ T cell responses was reportedly seen after vaccination.

The chain is built from TRBV5-6 and TRBJ1-4; maybe TRBD1 (5 bases). The sequencing used peripheral blood, collected in a trial of Ad26.COV2.S vaccine versus placebo. The receptor's source is a person between 18 and 65 years old who received the Ad26.COV2.S COVID-19 vaccine or a placebo. CDR3 in amino acids: CASSSSGDEKLFF. As DNA, the CDR3 is TGTGCCAGCAGCTCCAGCGGGGACGAAAAACTGTTTTTT.